The TCR beta chain under discussion was sequenced for a study of T cells in Graves' hyperthyroidism and ophthalmopathy. About the study: Peripheral blood was obtained at initial diagnosis, preceding any treatment.

TCR beta CDR3 region amplification was performed from RNA transcripts. With the HTBI primer set, the TCR CDR3 went through a first round of RT-PCR. TCRdb passed the multiplex PCR reads through MiXCR, listing each CDR3 protein once. The sample consists of around 700,000 distinct CDR3 sequences, roughly a sixth of them appearing once. This CDR3 contains 10 residues. Germline V gene data show CDR1 as SGHTA and CDR2 as FQGNSA. V gave up 7 bases and J gave up 7 bases, with 7 bases separating them. Hyperthyroidism was newly diagnosed in patients aged 18 to 65 (duration under 2 months). With respect to this clonotype: What it binds is unknown.

The study's findings and limits: The blood repertoire included most of the expanded thyroid clonotypes above 0.001.

Material: blood. The sequence came from a woman in her 50s with Graves' hyperthyroidism that later progressed to Graves' ophthalmopathy. The chain links TRBV7-2 to TRBJ1-2; D unresolved. This CDR3 reads CASNMGGYTF. The CDR3 DNA follows: TGTGCCAGCAACATGGGTGGCTACACCTTC.